This T cell receptor (beta chain) was sequenced during a study of monozygotic twins with inflammatory bowel disease (dated by TCRdb to the late 2010s). Notes on the research overall: The complete study included about 28 monozygotic twin pairs: 19 IBD-discordant Danish pairs and nine German pairs, of which four were IBD-concordant and five were IBD-discordant. Disease-associated traits were sought mainly through comparisons between IBD patients and their genetically identical healthy co-twins within discordant pairs. Each individual had, on average, about 151 000 unique TCRalpha sequences and 181 000 unique TCRbeta sequences available for analysis. Beyond this particular receptor, the publication reports: Repertoire similarity did not differ between concordant and discordant twins, which could be due to limited statistical power. No single strong signal or clonotype linked to IBD turned up in the results, so the idea that one exists was not supported. Fewer clonotypes were shared with other individuals by IBD patients than by healthy twins, most markedly in patients showing signs of disease activity. Different T cell subtypes could not be distinguished in the analysis. Measured by the inverse Simpson index, TCRbeta repertoire diversity was lower in IBD patients than in their healthy co-twins. Because patients received different immunosuppressive treatments, the repertoires may have picked up extra background noise and variability between individuals.

From each donor, an approximately 2.5 ml peripheral blood sample was drawn into PAXgene tubes and stored at -80 degrees C. Total RNA was isolated from whole blood with the PAXgene blood miRNA kit on an automated QIAcube, without T cell sorting. Peripheral blood from monozygotic twin pairs, either concordant or discordant for inflammatory bowel disease, underwent deep TCRalpha and TCRbeta repertoire profiling that used unique molecular barcoding. Smoking habits were recorded for all twin pairs, and individuals were classified as current, former or never smokers. Remarks on this clonotype: Its antigen target is currently unknown.

The library relied on 5' RACE. For each TCR library, approximately 3,700 ng of total RNA was used. For each sample, cDNA synthesis was carried out in eight separate reactions using SMARTScribe reverse transcriptase. During cDNA synthesis, template switching introduced unique molecular identifiers that contained a 6-nucleotide sample barcode. TCRalpha and TCRbeta cDNA was amplified in two nested PCRs of 16 and 9 cycles, and bead purification was carried out after each PCR. Before amplification, the cDNA was treated with uracil DNA-glycosylase and purified using the QIAquick PCR purification kit. In the second PCR, Illumina TruSeq-compatible adapters and sample-specific barcodes were added. Library quality and concentration were assessed using TapeStation and Qubit, and roughly 5 ng of each library was pooled. The pooled libraries were sequenced with 2 x 100 bp reads and custom sequencing primers on an Illumina HiSeq2500 single-index Rapid Run. Per the authors' processing: MiGEC version 1.2.6 was used for UMI-based consensus assembly to correct PCR and sequencing errors. V(D)J alignment, clonotype assembly and CDR3 extraction were performed with MiXCR version 2.1.1. Gene usage, clonotype sharing and MAIT/NKT TCR abundance were normalised by analysing the top 1000, 10 000 and 20 000 clonotypes per sample. Diversity was computed as the inverse Simpson index with the vegan R package after downsampling to 27 000 UMIs. Paired Mann-Whitney U tests were applied to discordant twin pairs, and Benjamini-Hochberg correction was used for multiple testing. Once TCRdb had reprocessed the reads, it stored one entry per CDR3 protein sequence and supplied no DNA. The V and J calls here are based on TCRdb, not the publication. The sample table records about 300,000 distinct CDR3 sequences. 5% to 6% of the sample rests with the top ten.

This TCR was recovered from a human donor with ulcerative colitis or Crohn's disease, or a healthy co-twin of an affected twin (not recorded which). The sequenced material came from blood.

The encoded CDR3 is CASCGQGIDTQYF. The chain is assembled from TRBV7-9 and TRBJ2-3; TCRdb picks TRBD1, but there is no DNA to check that call. The CDR3 contains 13 residues, cysteine and phenylalanine counted. DNA is not recorded here. As encoded in the germline V gene (reference sequence), CDR1 is SEHNR while CDR2 is FQNEAQ.